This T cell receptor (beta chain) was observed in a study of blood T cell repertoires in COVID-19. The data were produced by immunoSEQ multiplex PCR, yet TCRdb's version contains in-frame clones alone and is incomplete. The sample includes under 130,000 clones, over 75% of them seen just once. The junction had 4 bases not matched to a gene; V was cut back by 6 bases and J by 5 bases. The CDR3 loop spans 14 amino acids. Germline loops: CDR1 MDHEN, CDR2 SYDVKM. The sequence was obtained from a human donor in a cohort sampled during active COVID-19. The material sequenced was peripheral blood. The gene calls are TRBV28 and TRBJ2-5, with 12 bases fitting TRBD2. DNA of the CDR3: TGTGCCAGCAGGCCTAGCGGGGGGGTGGAGACCCAGTACTTC. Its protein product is CASRPSGGVETQYF.